This T cell receptor beta chain was found in a study of stem cell transplantation in POMP-related autoinflammatory disease. Study-level information: CD8+ T cells were low and CD4+ cells naive-skewed before transplant. Neutrophil and platelet engraftment from the graft donor was 100% through one year after transplant.

The study, taken as a whole, reports: Across all analyzed T-cell subsets, patients with PRAID tended toward reduced diversity and increased clonality.

Germline lookup yields CDR1 MDHEN and CDR2 SYDVKM. The CDR3 consists of 13 residues. Trimming cost V 5 bases and J 1 base, with 8 bases left between them. Notes on this clone: Its target is not known.

PRAID featured prominent immunodeficiency. Method: immunoSEQ multiplex PCR; TCRdb's copy keeps in-frame clones and lacks some. The sample consists of about 7,800 clones, about nine tenths of them appearing once. The TCR was taken from a human patient with POMP-related autoinflammation and immune dysregulation (PRAID). The graft donor may have given rise to some T cells. The rearrangement uses TRBV28 and TRBJ1-1, with D tentatively TRBD1 (6 bases). Here the sequenced sample was CD8+ T cells from PBMCs, taken after stem cell transplantation. The CDR3 bases are TGTGCCAGCAGTGGGACACCGAACACTGAAGCTTTCTTT. The encoded protein is CASSGTPNTEAFF.